The 9 T cell receptor beta chains below all came from one sample that was sequenced in a study of blood T cell repertoires in COVID-19 (dated by TCRdb to between 2020 and 2021). Receptor libraries were prepared by the immunoSEQ multiplex PCR assay. This immuneACCESS table, as held by TCRdb, lists in-frame sequences with V and J called but not all clones. Of the missing ones, under half trace to an unresolved V gene in checked studies; the others have no known cause. A total of some 76,000 clones appear in this sample, 65% to 85% of them only once. The ten largest clones represent around 13% of the sample. Sequenced input: peripheral blood. The source is a man aged 50-59 years with COVID-19, enrolled during active disease.

In nucleotides, the CDR3 is TGCGCCAGCAGCCAGACTCACAGGACAGGCGCCACAGATACGCAGTATTTT. It codes for CASSQTHRTGATDTQYF. The V gene is TRBV4-1, the J gene TRBJ2-3, with 7 bases matching TRBD1. V was clipped by 3 bases and J by 2 bases; unmatched bases: 11. This CDR3 region has 17 residues. The germline V gene encodes CDR1 MGHRA and CDR2 YSYEKL.

The rearrangement joins TRBV25-1 to TRBJ2-3, with 12 bases aligning to TRBD1. V was pared by 3 bases and J by 4 bases, with 5 bases of the junction left unmatched. Germline assignment: CDR1 MGHDK and CDR2 SYGVNS. There are 16 residues in the CDR3. CDR3 nucleotide sequence: TGTGCCAGCAGTGATGCCGGGACAGGGGGCCCAGATACGCAGTATTTT. It is translated as CASSDAGTGGPDTQYF. The full variable domain, with the rest looked up from reference TRBV25-1 and TRBJ2-3, is EADIYQTPRYLVIGTGKKITLECSQTMGHDKMYWYQQDPGMELHLIHYSYGVNSTEKGDLSSESTVSRIRTEHFPLTLESARPSHTSQYLCASSDAGTGGPDTQYFGPGTRLTVL.

This clone appeared a few times. This chain connects TRBV29-1 to TRBJ1-2; D unclear. V lost 6 bases, J lost 0 bases, and 17 bases lay in between. Germline V lookup: CDR1 SQVTM, CDR2 ANQGSEA. CDR3 size: 15 residues. The CDR3 here is CSVERSGRANYGYTF. The CDR3 nucleotides read TGCAGCGTAGAGAGGAGTGGTCGAGCTAACTATGGCTACACCTTC.

The gene calls are TRBV18 and TRBJ1-5, with D tentatively TRBD1 (5 bases). The germline V and J ends were trimmed by 1 base and 5 bases, with 12 bases remaining between them. This CDR3 region has 15 residues. Germline lookup yields CDR1 KGHSH and CDR2 LQKENI. CDR3 bases: TGTGCCAGCTCACCACAGGGGATCGGAGATCAGCCCCAGCATTTT. Translation gives CASSPQGIGDQPQHF.

The chain combines TRBV19 with TRBJ2-2; the D is unclear. V was trimmed by 5 bases and J by 2 bases, leaving 9 bases between them. The germline V gene encodes CDR1 LNHDA and CDR2 SQIVND (reference sequence). The CDR3 is made up of 14 amino acids. The CDR3 DNA sequence: TGTGCCAGTAGTTGGAGTTTAAACACCGGGGAGCTGTTTTTT. It encodes CASSWSLNTGELFF.

V and J are TRBV9 and TRBJ2-1; no clear D gene. Trimming pared 3 bases from V and 8 bases from J, leaving 15 bases between. The CDR3 length is 14 residues. Per the germline V gene, CDR1 is SGDLS and CDR2 is YYNGEE. The CDR3 loop is CASSAHGSEDEQFF. The CDR3 bases are TGTGCCAGCAGCGCGCACGGTTCCGAAGATGAGCAGTTCTTC.

The rearrangement joins TRBV5-1 to TRBJ2-7; 14 nucleotides match TRBD2. V trimming: 1 base; J trimming: 2 bases; junction bases outside the gene matches: 8. This CDR3 has 18 amino acids. CDR1 SGHRS and CDR2 YFSETQ come from the germline V gene. The CDR3 sequence is CASSLSPRLAGGAYEQYF. CDR3 bases: TGCGCCAGCAGCTTGTCTCCTAGACTAGCGGGAGGGGCCTACGAGCAGTACTTC.

The V call is TRBV19, the J call TRBJ2-5, with 10 bases that match TRBD1. CDR1 is LNHDA and CDR2 is SQIVND in the germline V gene (reference sequence). The CDR3 is 15 residues long. V dropped 6 bases and J dropped 5; count of bases not matched to a gene: 9. The DNA for the CDR3 is TGTGCCAGTAGCACCGGGACAGGGGCATTCGAGACCCAGTACTTC. It translates to CASSTGTGAFETQYF.

The rearrangement joins TRBV9 to TRBJ1-1; TRBD1 matches 7 bases. This CDR3 spans 13 amino acids. Germline CDR1 SGDLS, CDR2 YYNGEE. J lost 3 bases, V lost 4 bases, and 3 bases had no gene match. CDR3 in amino acids: CASSQGVDTEAFF. The CDR3, as DNA: TGTGCCAGCAGCCAGGGGGTTGACACTGAAGCTTTCTTT.